The subject of this entry is one T cell receptor beta chain. The same CDR3 is also encoded by other DNA sequences in this sample. Sequencing used immunoSEQ multiplex PCR; TCRdb keeps in-frame clones, though not all of them. This table has around 600,000 clones, 85% to 95% appearing once. This record belongs to a study of shared clonotypes between healthy human individuals. Positive CCR7 selection of CD45RO-negative cells yielded the naive CD8 cells, and terminally differentiated effector memory CD45RA+ cells were excluded. CDR1 SEHNR and CDR2 FQNEAQ come from the germline V gene (reference sequence). The CDR3 length is 13 residues. Trimming cost V 1 base and J 0 bases, with 4 bases left between them.

The sequence came from a woman aged 25 to 39 in good health. Sequencing was done on a sample of naive CD8+ T cells sorted from blood. The chain carries TRBV7-9 and TRBJ2-7, with unresolved D. The CDR3 DNA sequence: TGTGCCAGCAGCTTAGGGCCCTCCTACGAGCAGTACTTC. This translates into CASSLGPSYEQYF.